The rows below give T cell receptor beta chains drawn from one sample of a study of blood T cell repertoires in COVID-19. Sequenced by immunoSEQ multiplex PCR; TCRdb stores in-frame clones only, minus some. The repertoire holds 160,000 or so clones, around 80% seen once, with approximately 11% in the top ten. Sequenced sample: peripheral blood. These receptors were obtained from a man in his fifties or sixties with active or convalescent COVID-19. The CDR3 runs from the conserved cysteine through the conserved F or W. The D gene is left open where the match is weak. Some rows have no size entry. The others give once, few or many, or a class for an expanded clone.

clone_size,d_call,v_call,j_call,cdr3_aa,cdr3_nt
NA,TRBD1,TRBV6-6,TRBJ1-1,CASSRGQGDTEAFF,TGTGCCAGCAGCCGGGGACAGGGTGACACTGAAGCTTTCTTT
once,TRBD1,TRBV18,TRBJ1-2,CASSPSRDRGGYTF,TGTGCCAGCTCACCATCCCGAGACAGGGGAGGCTACACCTTC
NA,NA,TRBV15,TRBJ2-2,CATSSEGVSGELFF,TGTGCCACCAGCTCAGAAGGGGTATCCGGGGAGCTGTTTTTT
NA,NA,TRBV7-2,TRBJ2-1,CASSPKPPGNEQFF,TGTGCCAGCAGCCCAAAACCCCCCGGGAATGAGCAGTTCTTC
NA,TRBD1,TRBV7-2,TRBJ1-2,CASSLDRVDGYTF,TGTGCCAGCAGCTTGGACAGGGTCGATGGCTACACCTTC
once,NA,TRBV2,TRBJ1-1,CASSERRGNTEAFF,TGTGCCAGCAGTGAGCGCCGAGGCAACACTGAAGCTTTCTTT
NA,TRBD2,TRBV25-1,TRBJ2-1,CASSLAGGNNEQFF,TGTGCCAGCAGCCTAGCGGGGGGAAACAATGAGCAGTTCTTC
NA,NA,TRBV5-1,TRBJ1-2,CASSQGEGYGYTF,TGCGCCAGCAGCCAAGGGGAAGGATATGGCTACACCTTC
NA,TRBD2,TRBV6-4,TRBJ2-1,CASSSGLAGNEQFF,TGTGCCAGCAGTTCGGGACTAGCGGGTAATGAGCAGTTCTTC
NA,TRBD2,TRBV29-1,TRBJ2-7,CSVSSGSFDEQYF,TGCAGCGTTTCAAGCGGGAGTTTCGACGAGCAGTACTTC
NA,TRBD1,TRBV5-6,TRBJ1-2,CASSPQGANRLGGYTF,TGTGCCAGCAGTCCCCAGGGGGCAAACCGTCTGGGTGGCTACACCTTC
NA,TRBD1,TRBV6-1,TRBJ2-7,CASSERTGAYEQYF,TGTGCCAGCAGTGAAAGGACAGGGGCCTACGAGCAGTACTTC
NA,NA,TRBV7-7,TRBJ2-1,CASSSHRDNEQFF,TGTGCCAGCAGCAGCCACCGGGACAATGAGCAGTTCTTC
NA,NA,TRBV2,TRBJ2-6,CASSEGRMLSGANVLTF,TGTGCCAGCAGTGAAGGCAGGATGCTCTCTGGGGCCAACGTCCTGACTTTC
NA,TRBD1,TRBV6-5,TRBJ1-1,CASSYSGTAFWAFF,TGTGCCAGCAGTTACTCCGGGACAGCGTTTTGGGCTTTCTTT
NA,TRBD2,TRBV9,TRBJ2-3,CASSPQGAGTSGNPSTDTQYF,TGTGCCAGCAGCCCCCAAGGGGCCGGGACTAGCGGGAACCCTAGCACAGATACGCAGTATTTT
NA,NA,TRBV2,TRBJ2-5,CASSQGQTRETQYF,TGTGCCAGCAGTCAGGGACAAACCAGGGAGACCCAGTACTTC
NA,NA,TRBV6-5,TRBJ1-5,CASSFDLGGPQHF,TGTGCCAGCAGTTTCGACCTAGGCGGGCCCCAGCATTTT
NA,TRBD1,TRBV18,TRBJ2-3,CASSAQTGFTDTQYF,TGTGCCAGCTCGGCTCAGACAGGGTTCACAGATACGCAGTATTTT
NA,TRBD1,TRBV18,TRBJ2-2,CASSPRTGGDTGELFF,TGTGCCAGCTCACCACGGACAGGGGGCGACACCGGGGAGCTGTTTTTT
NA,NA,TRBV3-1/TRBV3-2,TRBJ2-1,CASSQTSGFYNEQFF,TGTGCCAGCAGCCAGACTAGTGGATTCTACAATGAGCAGTTCTTC
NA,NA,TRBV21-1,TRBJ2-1,CASSKRPGLDRNEQFF,TGTGCCAGCAGCAAACGACCGGGACTAGACCGCAATGAGCAGTTCTTC
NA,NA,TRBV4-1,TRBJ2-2,CASSQLSNTGELFF,TGCGCCAGCAGCCAACTAAGCAACACCGGGGAGCTGTTTTTT
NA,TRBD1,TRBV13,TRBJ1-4,CASSLAGTGANNEKLFF,TGTGCCAGCAGCTTAGCCGGGACAGGGGCCAATAATGAAAAACTGTTTTTT
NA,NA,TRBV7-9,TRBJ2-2,CASERGAGGELFF,TGTGCCAGCGAAAGGGGTGCAGGCGGGGAGCTGTTTTTT
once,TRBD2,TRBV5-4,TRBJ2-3,CASSTGTSGRVTDTQYF,TGTGCCAGCAGCACGGGGACTAGCGGGAGGGTAACAGATACGCAGTATTTT
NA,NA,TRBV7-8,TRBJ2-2,CASSLAHVGAAGELFF,TGTGCCAGCAGCTTAGCGCATGTGGGGGCGGCCGGGGAGCTGTTTTTT
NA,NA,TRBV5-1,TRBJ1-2,CASRGGAGYTF,TGCGCCAGCAGGGGAGGGGCCGGCTACACCTTC
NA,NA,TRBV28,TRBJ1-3,CASLEGGPAGNTIYF,TGTGCCAGCCTCGAGGGGGGGCCAGCTGGAAACACCATATATTTT
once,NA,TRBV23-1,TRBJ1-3,CASSQTPTGCRPGNTIYF,TGCGCCAGCAGTCAAACCCCGACAGGTTGTCGTCCTGGAAACACCATATATTTT
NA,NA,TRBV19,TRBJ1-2,CASSMEGSYGYTF,TGTGCCAGTAGTATGGAGGGGAGCTATGGCTACACCTTC
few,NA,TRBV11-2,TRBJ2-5,CASSLPDSRQETQYF,TGTGCCAGCAGCTTACCGGACAGTAGACAAGAGACCCAGTACTTC
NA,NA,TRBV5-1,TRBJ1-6,CASSLAGTRYSPLHF,TGCGCCAGCAGCTTGGCGGGAACCCGGTATTCACCCCTCCACTTT
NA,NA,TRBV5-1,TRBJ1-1,CASSLESDRYTEAFF,TGCGCCAGCAGCTTGGAATCTGACAGATACACTGAAGCTTTCTTT
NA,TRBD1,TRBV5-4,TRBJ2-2,CASSSRQGRTGELFF,TGTGCCAGCAGCTCTCGACAGGGTAGAACCGGGGAGCTGTTTTTT
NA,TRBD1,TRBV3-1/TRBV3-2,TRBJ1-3,CASSPGQGALGNTIYF,TGTGCCAGCAGCCCTGGACAGGGGGCGCTTGGAAACACCATATATTTT
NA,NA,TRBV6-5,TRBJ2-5,CASRTRYQGGETQYF,TGTGCCAGCAGGACTAGATATCAGGGGGGAGAGACCCAGTACTTC
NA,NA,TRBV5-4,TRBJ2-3,CASSLLGTDTQYF,TGTGCCAGCAGCCTTTTAGGCACAGATACGCAGTATTTT
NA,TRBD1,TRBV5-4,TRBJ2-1,CASSSGTAKIGEQFF,TGTGCCAGCAGCTCCGGGACAGCAAAGATAGGTGAGCAGTTCTTC
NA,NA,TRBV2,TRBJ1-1,CASSPWRGGRTEAFF,TGTGCCAGCAGTCCCTGGCGGGGGGGTCGGACTGAAGCTTTCTTT
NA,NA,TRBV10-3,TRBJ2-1,CAISPTHRDNYNEQFF,TGTGCCATCAGCCCCACACACCGGGACAACTACAATGAGCAGTTCTTC